Here is one TCR beta chain with its context. This sample stems from a study of blood T cell repertoires in COVID-19. Overall study: PBMCs, B-cell-depleted T cells, or T cells provided the cDNA or gDNA that made up the material.

Authors' methods: Estimated nucleated cell counts came from reference gene primer amplification. Only in-frame clones appear in the TCRdb table, and some are missing; sequencing was by immunoSEQ multiplex PCR. V and J calls and clone size follow that table, whereas D and trimming were derived from the DNA. The sample contains approximately 200,000 clones, approximately 80% of which appear only once. The sample comprised PBMCs or T cells enriched from blood (not recorded which). This receptor was identified in a man aged 40-50 years who had recovered from COVID-19.

For the CDR3, the DNA is TGTGCCAGTTCGGTTGGGGGCGGAGGTGCCTACGAGCAGTACTTC. Translation gives CASSVGGGGAYEQYF. V and J are TRBV27 and TRBJ2-7, with D possibly being TRBD1 (6 bases). The V end was cut by 9 bases, the J end by 2 bases, with 20 bases between. CDR3 length: 15 amino acids. Germline CDR1 and CDR2: MNHEY and SMNVEV (reference sequence).